Following are 19 T cell receptor beta chains from one sample sequenced in a study of T cell responses to AZD1222 COVID-19 vaccine. The repertoire was sequenced with immunoSEQ multiplex PCR; TCRdb's copy has only in-frame clones and lacks some. The table has some 110,000 clones, about 90% seen once. This sample comprised peripheral blood, obtained 28 days after the second AZD1222 dose. The receptor source for this set is an adult who received the AZD1222 COVID-19 vaccine.

The chain joins TRBV7-2 to TRBJ1-2; 7 bases fit TRBD1. CDR1 is SGHTA and CDR2 is FQGNSA in the germline V gene. CDR3 size: 17 residues. Losses at the gene ends were 1 base for V and 3 bases for J; bases not matched to a gene: 11. CDR3: CASSLVGGTAAHYGYTF. The CDR3 DNA sequence: TGTGCCAGCAGCTTAGTGGGAGGGACAGCCGCCCACTATGGCTACACCTTC. Using reference TRBV7-2 and TRBJ1-2 for the parts outside the CDR3, the full variable domain is GAGVSQSPSNKVTEKGKDVELRCDPISGHTALYWYRQSLGQGLEFLIYFQGNSAPDKSGLPSDRFSAERTGGSVSTLTIQRTQQEDSAVYLCASSLVGGTAAHYGYTFGSGTRLTVV.

The rearrangement uses TRBV7-9 and TRBJ2-3; TRBD2 agrees at 8 bases. V shed 1 base, J shed 7 bases, and the junction held 7 bases outside the gene matches. The CDR3 is 15 residues long. In germline, CDR1 is SEHNR, CDR2 FQNEAQ (reference sequence). CDR3 DNA: TGTGCCAGCAGCTTAGAAAGTACTAGCGGAAATACGCAGTATTTT. This codes for CASSLESTSGNTQYF. Full variable domain (rest looked up from reference TRBV7-9 and TRBJ2-3): DTGVSQNPRHKITKRGQNVTFRCDPISEHNRLYWYRQTLGQGPEFLTYFQNEAQLEKSRLLSDRFSAERPKGSFSTLEIQRTEQGDSAMYLCASSLESTSGNTQYFGPGTRLTVL.

The rearrangement joins TRBV7-3 to TRBJ2-3, with 10 bases that match TRBD1. V was pared by 4 bases and J by 4 bases, with 5 bases of the junction left unmatched. The CDR3 spans 15 residues. CDR1 and CDR2 (germline): SGHTA, FQGTGA. The chain's CDR3 is CASSSNGQGADTQYF. CDR3 DNA: TGTGCCAGCAGCTCTAATGGACAGGGGGCAGATACGCAGTATTTT.

The rearrangement links TRBV6-5 to TRBJ2-7; D possibly corresponds to TRBD2 (6 bases). The CDR3 loop spans 13 amino acids. Germline CDR1 is MNHEY and CDR2 is SVGAGI. The V and J ends lost 7 bases and 5 bases respectively, with 15 bases between them. The CDR3 loop reads CASNHGTPDEQYF. As DNA, the CDR3 is TGTGCCAGCAATCACGGGACTCCTGACGAGCAGTACTTC.

The gene calls are TRBV7-9 and TRBJ2-7; a weak D match, TRBD1 (5 bases). Germline loops: CDR1 SEHNR, CDR2 FQNEAQ (reference sequence). The CDR3 has 14 residues. V shed 3 bases and J shed 7 bases, with 16 bases lying between them. CDR3 DNA sequence: TGTGCCAGCAGCTTTACAGGATCTAATACGGAGCAGTACTTC. Its protein product is CASSFTGSNTEQYF.

This chain connects TRBV6-2 or TRBV6-3 to TRBJ2-2, with TRBD1 matching 7 bases. Trimming at V came to 2 bases and at J to 2 bases, leaving 8 bases not matched to a gene. This CDR3 contains 17 residues. Germline CDR1 is MNHEY and CDR2 is SVGEGT. CDR3 sequence (DNA): TGTGCCAGCAGTTACCGAACACAGGGGCGAAACACCGGGGAGCTGTTTTTT. Its translation: CASSYRTQGRNTGELFF.

The V and J genes are TRBV4-3 and TRBJ1-2; D not resolved. Germline CDR1 LGHNA, CDR2 YSLEER. The V end was cut by 2 bases, the J end by 8 bases, with 12 bases between. The CDR3 is 13 residues long. The CDR3 DNA sequence: TGCGCCAGCAGCCAAACGGCTGGGTACGGCTACACCTTC. Translated, it gives CASSQTAGYGYTF.

This clone is a singleton in its sample. The chain employs TRBV19 and TRBJ1-1; D is unclear. CDR1 LNHDA and CDR2 SQIVND come from the germline V gene (reference sequence). CDR3 length: 18 amino acids. Trimming pared 0 bases from V and 0 bases from J, leaving 17 bases between. CDR3 nucleotides: TGTGCCAGTAGTATAGAGGCGAATTTCATCCTTATGAACACTGAAGCTTTCTTT. This gives the protein CASSIEANFILMNTEAFF.

As to this clone: Within the sample, other DNA sequences also encode this same CDR3. The chain combines TRBV9 with TRBJ1-6; no definite D call. Germline CDR1 is SGDLS and CDR2 is YYNGEE. This CDR3 is 16 amino acids long. V shed 0 bases and J shed 0 bases, with 7 bases lying between them. For the CDR3, the DNA is TGTGCCAGCAGCGTAGGGGTCTCCTCCTATAATTCACCCCTCCACTTT. This translates into CASSVGVSSYNSPLHF.

This chain joins TRBV21-1 and TRBJ2-3; the listed D gene, TRBD1, was not tested against the DNA. TRBV21-1 is noted as a pseudogene. The CDR3 contains 15 residues. The CDR3 DNA follows: TGTGCCAGCAGCCCAACCCCAGACAGGGCAAATACGCAGTATTTT. Translating it yields CASSPTPDRANTQYF.

As DNA, the CDR3 is TGTGCCAGTAGTCCGGGGACTAGGCGGACCGGGGAGCTGTTTTTT. This gives the protein CASSPGTRRTGELFF. This chain uses TRBV19 with TRBJ2-2; 8 bases map to TRBD2. Losses at the gene ends were 5 bases for V and 5 bases for J; bases not matched to a gene: 7. The germline V gene encodes CDR1 LNHDA and CDR2 SQIVND (reference sequence). This CDR3 is built from 15 residues.

The V and J genes are TRBV18 and TRBJ1-5, with 10 bases identical to TRBD1. In germline, CDR1 is KGHSH, CDR2 LQKENI. CDR3 size: 15 residues. After removal of 1 base from V and 4 bases from J, the junction contained 1 base not matched to a gene. This CDR3 reads CASSPRTGGNQPQHF. In nucleotides, the CDR3 is TGTGCCAGCTCACCACGGACAGGGGGGAATCAGCCCCAGCATTTT.

V gene TRBV5-4 combines with J gene TRBJ1-1; the D is unclear. The germline V gene has CDR1 SGHNT and CDR2 YYREEE (reference sequence). The length of the CDR3 is 13 residues. The germline V and J ends were trimmed by 2 bases and 1 base, with 6 bases remaining between them. The CDR3 here is CASSFPWNTEAFF. DNA of the CDR3: TGTGCCAGCAGCTTTCCCTGGAACACTGAAGCTTTCTTT. The whole variable domain, remainder taken from reference TRBV5-4 and TRBJ1-1, is ETGVTQSPTHLIKTRGQQVTLRCSSQSGHNTVSWYQQALGQGPQFIFQYYREEENGRGNFPPRFSGLQFPNYSSELNVNALELDDSALYLCASSFPWNTEAFFGQGTRLTVV.

A remark on this clone: Germline is not matched at one junction end, which may reflect a read error. The chain links TRBV7-7 to TRBJ2-1; unclear D gene. The length of the CDR3 is 15 residues. The germline V gene has CDR1 SSHAT and CDR2 FNYEAQ (reference sequence). In nucleotides, the CDR3 is TGTGCTAGCAGCTTAGTGTTAGCTACCTACAATGAGCAGTTCTTC. Its translation: CASSLVLATYNEQFF.

About this clone itself: At one end, the junction sequence differs from germline, possibly due to a read error. This chain joins TRBV30 and TRBJ2-3; 7 bases match TRBD2. Germline-derived CDR1 and CDR2 are GTSNPN and SVGIG (reference sequence). The CDR3 has 11 amino acids. The CDR3 DNA follows: TGTGCCGGGAGGGGAGGGGATACGCAGTATTTT. Its translation: CAGRGGDTQYF.

Here the CDR3 reads CASKREGQGSGNTIYF. The CDR3, as DNA: TGCGCCAGCAAGAGAGAGGGCCAAGGGTCTGGAAACACCATATATTTT. The chain uses TRBV4-1 and TRBJ1-3; no clear D. V lost 7 bases, J lost 1 base, and 17 bases lay in between. This CDR3 is built from 16 residues. Germline CDR1 is MGHRA and CDR2 is YSYEKL.

The chain is built from TRBV6-6 and TRBJ2-1; TRBD1 agrees at 10 bases. Looked up from germline, CDR1 is MNHNY and CDR2 is SVGAGI (reference sequence). The CDR3 loop spans 14 amino acids. V lost 5 bases to trimming and J lost 6 bases; unmatched junction nucleotides: 4. The CDR3 spells CASSRGTGANEQFF. In nucleotides, the CDR3 is TGTGCCAGCAGTCGCGGGACAGGGGCCAATGAGCAGTTCTTC.

The chain carries TRBV12-3 or TRBV12-4 and TRBJ1-3; no firm D call. Trimming pared 4 bases from V and 4 bases from J, leaving 8 bases between. This CDR3 has 13 residues. CDR3 coding DNA: TGTGCCAGCAGTTGGCCCTCCGGAAACACCATATATTTT. It codes for CASSWPSGNTIYF.

Comment on this clone: Germline and junction disagree at one end, which may indicate a read error. Written as DNA, the CDR3 is TGTGCTAGCAGCTTAACCGGGACAGGGTCCGAGCAGTACTTC. As protein: CASSLTGTGSEQYF. The chain joins TRBV7-7 to TRBJ2-7; 9 nucleotides line up with TRBD1. Germline CDR1 SSHAT, CDR2 FNYEAQ (reference sequence). This CDR3 has 14 residues.